A selection of T cell receptor beta chains follows, all from one sample in a study of T cell responses to AZD1222 COVID-19 vaccine. Repertoires were generated with immunoSEQ multiplex PCR, while TCRdb's copy carries only in-frame clones and drops some. The sample consists of roughly 100,000 clones, about 92% of them appearing once. Sequencing used peripheral blood, obtained 28 days after the second AZD1222 dose. These receptors came from an adult who received the AZD1222 COVID-19 vaccine. CDR3s include the opening cysteine and the closing phenylalanine or tryptophan. D genes are given only for firm matches. Not all rows give a size; the values are once, few, many and, for expanded clones, a class.

D: TRBD2
size: NA
V: TRBV9
J: TRBJ2-1
CDR3: CASSATSGGVSSYNEQFF
DNA: TGTGCCAGCAGCGCGACTAGCGGGGGGGTCAGCTCCTACAATGAGCAGTTCTTC

D: NA
size: few
V: TRBV27
J: TRBJ2-1
CDR3: CASRLGWDSGEQFF
DNA: TGTGCCAGCAGGCTAGGCTGGGATTCAGGTGAGCAGTTCTTC

D: TRBD2
size: once
V: TRBV2
J: TRBJ2-3
CDR3: CASSGLATGTQYF
DNA: TGTGCCAGCAGTGGACTAGCGACCGGTACGCAGTATTTT

D: NA
size: NA
V: TRBV6-4
J: TRBJ2-6
CDR3: CASSPQPGANVLTF
DNA: TGTGCCAGCAGTCCCCAGCCCGGGGCCAACGTCCTGACTTTC

D: TRBD2
size: NA
V: TRBV5-4
J: TRBJ2-7
CDR3: CASSRGSSGGVSSYEQYF
DNA: TGTGCCAGCAGCCGTGGCTCTAGCGGGGGGGTAAGCTCCTACGAGCAGTACTTC

D: TRBD1
size: NA
V: TRBV7-2
J: TRBJ2-5
CDR3: CASSGGTGRETQYF
DNA: TGTGCCAGCAGCGGAGGGACAGGCAGGGAGACCCAGTACTTC

D: NA
size: NA
V: TRBV2
J: TRBJ1-2
CDR3: CASTPDREGYGYTF
DNA: TGTGCCAGCACTCCGGACAGAGAAGGCTATGGCTACACCTTC

D: NA
size: NA
V: TRBV24-1
J: TRBJ1-2
CDR3: CATSDFSLSGEKSYTF
DNA: TGTGCCACCAGTGATTTCTCCCTCTCCGGGGAGAAGAGCTACACCTTC

D: TRBD1
size: once
V: TRBV7-8
J: TRBJ1-3
CDR3: CASSLVGTGMSSGNTIYF
DNA: TGTGCCAGCAGCTTAGTGGGGACAGGGATGAGCTCTGGAAACACCATATATTTT

D: TRBD1
size: once
V: TRBV30
J: TRBJ1-6
CDR3: CAWSQGKGAGAPLHF
DNA: TGTGCCTGGAGCCAGGGTAAGGGGGCTGGTGCACCCCTCCACTTT

D: TRBD1
size: NA
V: TRBV10-3
J: TRBJ1-4
CDR3: CAISAGTAATNEKLFF
DNA: TGTGCCATCAGCGCCGGGACAGCAGCAACTAATGAAAAACTGTTTTTT

D: NA
size: NA
V: TRBV19
J: TRBJ1-2
CDR3: CASSSSSYGYTF
DNA: TGTGCCAGTAGTTCCAGCTCCTATGGCTACACCTTC